This passage covers 22 T cell receptor beta chains from one sample sequenced in a study of OX40 agonist ivuxolimab in advanced cancers. Receptor amplification or capture employed the immunoSEQ multiplex PCR assay. TCRdb took this table from immuneACCESS and kept in-frame rearrangements with V and J called. Such tables lack part of the clones; where checked against another copy, unresolved V genes explain under half of the gap, and the rest is unexplained. The sample includes tens of thousands of clones, with approximately 90% observed a single time. Less than 40% of the sample is taken by the ten largest. Sequenced material: CD4+ or CD8+ T cells sorted from blood, taken in a trial of the OX40 agonist ivuxolimab. The receptors come from an adult with an advanced solid tumor such as melanoma, head and neck, liver or kidney cancer.

V gene TRBV2 combines with J gene TRBJ2-7; 9 positions agree with TRBD1. The junction had 7 bases not matched to a gene; V was cut back by 8 bases and J by 5 bases. The CDR3 extends over 13 amino acids. Looked up from germline, CDR1 is SNHLY and CDR2 is FYNNEI. CDR3 DNA sequence: TGTGCCAGCCGGACCCGGGACAGGGACGAGCAGTACTTC. This encodes CASRTRDRDEQYF.

V gene TRBV11-2 combines with J gene TRBJ1-4; the match to TRBD1 covers 7 bases. The CDR3 consists of 15 residues. V shed 4 bases, J shed 8 bases, and the junction held 10 bases outside the gene matches. Looked up from germline, CDR1 is SGHAT and CDR2 is FQNNGV. The CDR3 sequence is CASSSTGSEKEKLFF. The DNA for the CDR3 is TGTGCCAGCAGCTCGACAGGGTCGGAAAAGGAAAAACTGTTTTTT.

The chain is built from TRBV7-3 and TRBJ2-3; no clear D. CDR3 length: 13 amino acids. Trimming took 1 base from V and 4 from J, leaving 6 bases between them. Per the germline V gene, CDR1 is SGHTA and CDR2 is FQGTGA. For the CDR3, the DNA is TGTGCCAGCAGCTTAATATCTTCAGATACGCAGTATTTT. Amino acids: CASSLISSDTQYF.

The V and J genes are TRBV19 and TRBJ2-1; the D is unclear. The CDR3 covers 12 residues. Germline CDR1 LNHDA, CDR2 SQIVND (reference sequence). V was pared by 3 bases and J by 4 bases, with 4 bases between. The CDR3 bases are TGTGCCAGTAGTATCGGTTACAATGAGCAGTTCTTC. Its protein product is CASSIGYNEQFF.

V gene TRBV9 combines with J gene TRBJ2-7, with 8 bases aligning to TRBD2. CDR1 and CDR2 from the germline V gene are SGDLS and YYNGEE. The CDR3 extends over 14 amino acids. V was pared by 3 bases and J by 6 bases, with 8 bases of the junction left unmatched. The chain's CDR3 is CASSGGLGVGEQYF. The CDR3 region has the DNA TGTGCCAGCAGCGGGGGACTAGGGGTCGGCGAGCAGTACTTC.

The chain couples TRBV4-1 to TRBJ2-7; TRBD2 agrees at 10 bases. This CDR3 has 16 residues. V was pared by 1 base and J by 2 bases, with 5 bases of the junction left unmatched. CDR1 MGHRA and CDR2 YSYEKL come from the germline V gene. The CDR3 nucleotides read TGCGCCAGCAGCCAAGCAACTAGCGGGGTAGCCTACGAGCAGTACTTC. This encodes CASSQATSGVAYEQYF.

This chain joins TRBV5-1 and TRBJ2-2; 7 bases align to TRBD1. V was clipped by 0 bases and J by 7 bases; unmatched bases: 9. Germline V gives CDR1 SGHRS, CDR2 YFSETQ. The length of the CDR3 is 16 residues. The CDR3, as DNA: TGCGCCAGCAGCTTGGGCACAGGGGCATGGGTCGGGGAGCTGTTTTTT. Translating gives CASSLGTGAWVGELFF. Full variable domain (rest looked up from reference TRBV5-1 and TRBJ2-2): KAGVTQTPRYLIKTRGQQVTLSCSPISGHRSVSWYQQTPGQGLQFLFEYFSETQRNKGNFPGRFSGRQFSNSRSEMNVSTLELGDSALYLCASSLGTGAWVGELFFGEGSRLTVL.

J is TRBJ2-1 and V is TRBV6-1; 12 bases map to TRBD1. With 2 bases clipped from V and 8 bases from J, the junction kept 4 bases outside the gene matches. Germline V gene data show CDR1 as MNHNS and CDR2 as SASEGT. This CDR3 is built from 15 residues. As DNA, the CDR3 is TGTGCCAGCAGTGAACTTGGGACAGGGGGCGATGAGCAGTTCTTC. Translated, it gives CASSELGTGGDEQFF.

The gene calls are TRBV5-6 and TRBJ2-7, with no clear D. The germline CDR1 and CDR2 sequences are SGHDT and YYEEEE. The V end was cut by 2 bases, the J end by 0 bases, with 9 bases between. CDR3 size: 14 residues. The CDR3 loop is CASSLGGDSYEQYF. The CDR3 nucleotides read TGTGCCAGCAGCTTAGGTGGCGACTCCTACGAGCAGTACTTC.

Comment on this clone: A read error may account for a junction end that differs from germline. The same CDR3 can be traced to other DNA sequences in this sample. The J gene is TRBJ2-3, the V gene TRBV5-4, with 8 bases fitting TRBD1. This CDR3 contains 15 residues. Germline CDR1 reads SGHNT; CDR2 reads YYREEE (reference sequence). The DNA of the CDR3 is TGCGCCCTCGACCTTGGGCAGGGGGCTTCAGATACGCAGTATTTT. Translation: CALDLGQGASDTQYF.

The genes are TRBV4-1 and TRBJ2-2; weak D call: TRBD1 (5 bases). The CDR3 is 14 residues long. With 0 bases removed from V and 7 bases from J, the gap between germline ends came to 9 bases. Germline values: CDR1 MGHRA, CDR2 YSYEKL. CDR3 protein: CASSQDKGLGELFF. The CDR3 DNA sequence: TGCGCCAGCAGCCAAGATAAGGGGCTCGGGGAGCTGTTTTTT.

Turning to this clone: Distinct nucleotide sequences in the sample also encode this CDR3. This chain joins TRBV5-6 and TRBJ1-1; TRBD1 is a possible D gene (5 bases). CDR1 is SGHDT and CDR2 is YYEEEE in the germline V gene. Deletions cut 1 base from V and 4 bases from J, with 17 bases between. This CDR3 region has 16 residues. CDR3 nucleotides: TGTGCCAGCAGCTTGTGGCAGGGAGGTAAGCGCACTGAAGCTTTCTTT. It translates to CASSLWQGGKRTEAFF.

Comments on this clone: The sample contains more than one DNA sequence encoding this CDR3. The rearrangement uses TRBV9 and TRBJ2-2; D not certain. Germline assignment: CDR1 SGDLS and CDR2 YYNGEE. Between the trimmed V and J ends, which lost 0 bases and 4 bases, there was a span of 4 bases. This CDR3 has 13 residues. CDR3 DNA sequence: TGTGCCAGCAGCGTAGGGGGCACCGGGGAGCTGTTTTTT. This codes for CASSVGGTGELFF.

The J gene is TRBJ2-7, the V gene TRBV7-9, with D possibly being TRBD1 (6 bases). Germline assignment: CDR1 SEHNR and CDR2 FQNEAQ (reference sequence). This CDR3 region has 13 residues. V was cut by 5 bases and J by 5 bases, with 13 bases left in between. The chain's CDR3 is CASSQLQGNEQYF. The CDR3 nucleotides read TGTGCCAGCAGCCAGCTACAGGGAAACGAGCAGTACTTC.

The rearrangement uses TRBV18 and TRBJ2-1, with a weak D call TRBD1 (6 bases). The length of the CDR3 is 15 residues. The germline V and J ends were trimmed by 4 bases and 4 bases, with 14 bases remaining between them. Per germline, CDR1 KGHSH and CDR2 LQKENI. CDR3 sequence (DNA): TGTGCCAGCTCACTCGGACAGACGGTATACAATGAGCAGTTCTTC. Its translation is CASSLGQTVYNEQFF.

V and J are TRBV11-3 and TRBJ2-3, with no clear D. The V gene lost 3 bases and the J gene lost 5 bases, with 6 bases spanning the gap. Per germline, CDR1 SGHNT and CDR2 YENEEA. The length of the CDR3 is 12 residues. CDR3 nucleotides: TGTGCCAGCAGCTTCTGGGGAGATACGCAGTATTTT. Residues: CASSFWGDTQYF.

The chain's CDR3 is CASSYPGANVLTF. CDR3 in DNA: TGTGCCAGCAGTTATCCTGGGGCCAACGTCCTGACTTTC. J is TRBJ2-6 and V is TRBV6-5; D is ambiguous. The CDR3 runs 13 residues. Germline CDR1 is MNHEY and CDR2 is SVGAGI. Trimming stripped 3 bases from V and 2 bases from J, with 2 bases between.

The chain recombines TRBV20-1 with TRBJ2-3; no firm D call. Trimming pared 2 bases from V and 5 bases from J, leaving 2 bases between. The germline V gene encodes CDR1 DFQATT and CDR2 SNEGSKA (reference sequence). The CDR3 runs to 10 residues. The CDR3 coding sequence is TGCAGTGCTAGACGAGATACGCAGTATTTT. Translating gives CSARRDTQYF.

The chain employs TRBV7-8 and TRBJ2-1, with D possibly TRBD1 on 5 matching bases. CDR1 and CDR2 (germline): SGHVS, FQNEAQ. V dropped 3 bases and J dropped 5 bases, with 8 bases sitting between them. The CDR3 contains 13 residues. In DNA form, the CDR3 reads TGTGCCAGCAGCTTTGACAGACACAATGAGCAGTTCTTC. Translated, it gives CASSFDRHNEQFF.

This clone has only a few counts. J is TRBJ2-1 and V is TRBV7-2; 9 bases match TRBD2. J gave up 5 bases and V 2 bases, and 10 bases lay outside the gene matches. The V gene's germline CDR1 is SGHTA and CDR2 FQGNSA. This CDR3 spans 17 amino acids. CDR3 sequence reads: CASSLSGSGGLNNEQFF. The CDR3 DNA follows: TGTGCCAGCAGCTTATCGGGTAGCGGGGGATTGAACAATGAGCAGTTCTTC.

This sequence joins TRBV28 and TRBJ2-5; possible D gene TRBD1, 5 bases. Germline V gives CDR1 MDHEN, CDR2 SYDVKM. The CDR3 is 14 residues long. V was trimmed by 3 bases and J by 2 bases, leaving 10 bases between them. Here the CDR3 DNA reads TGTGCCAGCAGTTTGGGGCAGGATCAAGAGACCCAGTACTTC. As protein: CASSLGQDQETQYF.

The chain links TRBV5-4 to TRBJ2-7; 9 bases line up with TRBD1. CDR3 size: 16 residues. V trimming: 1 base; J trimming: 0 bases; junction bases outside the gene matches: 5. Germline CDR1 reads SGHNT; CDR2 reads YYREEE (reference sequence). CDR3 region: CASSLRQGVLSYEQYF. The CDR3 DNA follows: TGTGCCAGCAGCTTGCGACAGGGGGTGCTCTCCTACGAGCAGTACTTC.